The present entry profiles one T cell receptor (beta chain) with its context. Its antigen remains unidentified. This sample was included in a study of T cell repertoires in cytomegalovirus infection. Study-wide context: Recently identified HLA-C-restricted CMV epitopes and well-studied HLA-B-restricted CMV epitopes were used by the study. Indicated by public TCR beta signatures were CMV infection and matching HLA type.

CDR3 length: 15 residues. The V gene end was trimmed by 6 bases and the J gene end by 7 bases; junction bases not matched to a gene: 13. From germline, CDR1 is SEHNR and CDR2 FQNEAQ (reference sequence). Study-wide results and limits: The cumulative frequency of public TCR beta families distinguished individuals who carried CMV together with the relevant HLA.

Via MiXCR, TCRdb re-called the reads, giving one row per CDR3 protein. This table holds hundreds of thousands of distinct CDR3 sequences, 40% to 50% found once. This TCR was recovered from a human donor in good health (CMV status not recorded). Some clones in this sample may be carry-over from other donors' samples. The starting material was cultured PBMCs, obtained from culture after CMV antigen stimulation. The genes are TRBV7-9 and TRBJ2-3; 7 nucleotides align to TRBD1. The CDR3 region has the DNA TGTGCCAGCAGTCTCTGGGACAGAGAGGAGCATACGCAGTATTTT. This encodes CASSLWDREEHTQYF. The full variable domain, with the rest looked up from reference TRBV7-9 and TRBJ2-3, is DTGVSQNPRHKITKRGQNVTFRCDPISEHNRLYWYRQTLGQGPEFLTYFQNEAQLEKSRLLSDRFSAERPKGSFSTLEIQRTEQGDSAMYLCASSLWDREEHTQYFGPGTRLTVL.